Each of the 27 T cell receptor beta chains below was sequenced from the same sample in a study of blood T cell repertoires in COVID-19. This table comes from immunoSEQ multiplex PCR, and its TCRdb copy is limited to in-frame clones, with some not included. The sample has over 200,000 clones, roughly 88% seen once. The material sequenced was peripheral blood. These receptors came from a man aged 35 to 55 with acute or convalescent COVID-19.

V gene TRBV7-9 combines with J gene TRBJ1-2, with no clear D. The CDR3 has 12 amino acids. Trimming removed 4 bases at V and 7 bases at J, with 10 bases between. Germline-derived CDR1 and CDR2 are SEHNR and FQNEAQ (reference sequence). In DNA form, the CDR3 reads TGTGCCAGCAGCTCCGCGACGGGTGGCTACACCTTC. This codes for CASSSATGGYTF.

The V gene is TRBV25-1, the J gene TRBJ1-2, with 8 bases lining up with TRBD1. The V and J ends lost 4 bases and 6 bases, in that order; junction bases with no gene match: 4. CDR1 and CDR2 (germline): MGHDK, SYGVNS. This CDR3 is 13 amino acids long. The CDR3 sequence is CASSADRGDGYTF. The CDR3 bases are TGTGCCAGCAGTGCAGACAGGGGAGATGGCTACACCTTC.

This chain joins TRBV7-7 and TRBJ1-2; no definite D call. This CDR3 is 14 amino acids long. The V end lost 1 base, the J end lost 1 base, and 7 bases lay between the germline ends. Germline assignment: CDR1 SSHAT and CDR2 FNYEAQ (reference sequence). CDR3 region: CASSLEWSNYGYTF. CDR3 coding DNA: TGTGCCAGCAGCTTAGAGTGGAGTAACTATGGCTACACCTTC.

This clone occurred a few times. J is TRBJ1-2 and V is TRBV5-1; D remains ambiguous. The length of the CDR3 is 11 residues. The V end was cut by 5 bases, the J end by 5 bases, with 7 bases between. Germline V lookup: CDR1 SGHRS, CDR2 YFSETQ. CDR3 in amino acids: CASRGRYGYTF. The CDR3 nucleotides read TGCGCCAGCAGGGGGAGGTATGGCTACACCTTC.

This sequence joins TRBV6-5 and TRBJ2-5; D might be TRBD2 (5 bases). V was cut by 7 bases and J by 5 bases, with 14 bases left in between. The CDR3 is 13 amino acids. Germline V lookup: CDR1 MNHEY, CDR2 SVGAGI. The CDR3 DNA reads TGTGCCAGCACCCAAGCGGACCGGGAGACCCAGTACTTC. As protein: CASTQADRETQYF.

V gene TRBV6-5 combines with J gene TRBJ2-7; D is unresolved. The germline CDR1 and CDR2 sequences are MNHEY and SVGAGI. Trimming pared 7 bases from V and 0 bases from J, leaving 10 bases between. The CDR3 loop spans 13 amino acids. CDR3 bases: TGTGCCAGCACACAGAGATTCTCCTACGAGCAGTACTTC. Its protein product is CASTQRFSYEQYF.

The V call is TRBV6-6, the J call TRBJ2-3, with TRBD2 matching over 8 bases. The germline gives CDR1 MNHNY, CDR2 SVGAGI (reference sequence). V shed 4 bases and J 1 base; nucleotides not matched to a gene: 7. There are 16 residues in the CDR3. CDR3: CASSSGLAGRTDTQYF. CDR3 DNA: TGTGCCAGCAGTTCTGGACTAGCCGGACGCACAGATACGCAGTATTTT.

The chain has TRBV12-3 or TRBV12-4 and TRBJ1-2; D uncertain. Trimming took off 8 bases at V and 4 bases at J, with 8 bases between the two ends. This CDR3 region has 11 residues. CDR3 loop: CASGRVYGYTF. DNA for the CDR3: TGTGCCAGCGGGCGAGTCTATGGCTACACCTTC.

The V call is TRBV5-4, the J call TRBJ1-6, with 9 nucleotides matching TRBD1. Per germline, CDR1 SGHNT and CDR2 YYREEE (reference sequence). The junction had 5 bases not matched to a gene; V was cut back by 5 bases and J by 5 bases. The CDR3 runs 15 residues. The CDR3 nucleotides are TGTGCCAGCAGTCTTAGGACAGGGGATAATTCACCCCTCCACTTT. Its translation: CASSLRTGDNSPLHF.

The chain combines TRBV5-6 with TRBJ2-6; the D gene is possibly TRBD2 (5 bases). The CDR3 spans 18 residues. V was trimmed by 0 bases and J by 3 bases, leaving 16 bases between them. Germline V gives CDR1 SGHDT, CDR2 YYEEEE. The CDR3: CASSLAGLRPSGANVLTF. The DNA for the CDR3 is TGTGCCAGCAGCTTGGCCGGACTCCGCCCGAGTGGGGCCAACGTCCTGACTTTC.

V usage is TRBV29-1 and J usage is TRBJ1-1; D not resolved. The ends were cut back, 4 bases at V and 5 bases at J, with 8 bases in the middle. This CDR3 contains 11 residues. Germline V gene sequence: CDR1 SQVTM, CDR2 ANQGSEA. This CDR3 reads CSVVAGTEAFF. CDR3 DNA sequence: TGCAGCGTTGTTGCGGGTACTGAAGCTTTCTTT.

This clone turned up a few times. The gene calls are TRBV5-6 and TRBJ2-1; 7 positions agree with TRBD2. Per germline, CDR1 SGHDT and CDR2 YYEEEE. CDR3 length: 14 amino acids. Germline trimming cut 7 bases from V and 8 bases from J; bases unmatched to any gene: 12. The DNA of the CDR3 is TGTGCCAGCCGATGGGCGGGAGAGGTCGATGAGCAGTTCTTC. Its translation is CASRWAGEVDEQFF.

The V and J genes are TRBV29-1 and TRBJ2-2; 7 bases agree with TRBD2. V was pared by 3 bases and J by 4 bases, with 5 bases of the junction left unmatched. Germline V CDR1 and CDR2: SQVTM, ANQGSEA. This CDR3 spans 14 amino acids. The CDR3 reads CSVDRREFTGELFF. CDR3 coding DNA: TGCAGCGTTGATAGGCGGGAGTTCACCGGGGAGCTGTTTTTT.

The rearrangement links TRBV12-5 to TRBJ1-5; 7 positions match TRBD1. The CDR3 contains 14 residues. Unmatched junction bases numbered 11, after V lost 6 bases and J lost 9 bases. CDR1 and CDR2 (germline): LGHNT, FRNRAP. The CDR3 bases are TGTGCTAGTGGCTCGGGGGACAGATTTTTGCCCCAGCATTTT. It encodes CASGSGDRFLPQHF. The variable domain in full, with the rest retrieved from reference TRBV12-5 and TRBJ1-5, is DARVTQTPRHKVTEMGQEVTMRCQPILGHNTVFWYRQTMMQGLELLAYFRNRAPLDDSGMPKDRFSAEMPDATLATLKIQPSEPRDSAVYFCASGSGDRFLPQHFGDGTRLSIL.

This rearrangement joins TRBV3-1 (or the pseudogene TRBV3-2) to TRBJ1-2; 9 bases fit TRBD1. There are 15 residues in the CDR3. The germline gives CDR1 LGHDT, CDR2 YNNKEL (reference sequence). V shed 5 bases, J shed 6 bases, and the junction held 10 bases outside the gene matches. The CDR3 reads CASSSQTGGSHGYTF. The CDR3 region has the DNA TGTGCCAGCAGCTCCCAGACAGGGGGGTCTCATGGCTACACCTTC.

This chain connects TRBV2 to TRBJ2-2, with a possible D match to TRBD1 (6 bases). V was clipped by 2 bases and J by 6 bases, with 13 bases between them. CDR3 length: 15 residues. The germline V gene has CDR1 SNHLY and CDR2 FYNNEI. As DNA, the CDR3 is TGTGCCAGCAGTGAAAGATACAGGGACGCCGGGGAGCTGTTTTTT. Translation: CASSERYRDAGELFF.

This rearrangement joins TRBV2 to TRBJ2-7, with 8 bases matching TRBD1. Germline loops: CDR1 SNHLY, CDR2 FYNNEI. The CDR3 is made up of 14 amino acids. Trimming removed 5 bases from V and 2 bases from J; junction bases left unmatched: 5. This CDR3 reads CASSSRTGTYEQYF. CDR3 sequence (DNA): TGTGCCAGCAGTTCCCGGACAGGGACCTACGAGCAGTACTTC. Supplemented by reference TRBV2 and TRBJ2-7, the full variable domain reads EPEVTQTPSHQVTQMGQEVILRCVPISNHLYFYWYRQILGQKVEFLVSFYNNEISEKSEIFDDQFSVERPDGSNFTLKIRSTKLEDSAMYFCASSSRTGTYEQYFGPGTRLTVT.

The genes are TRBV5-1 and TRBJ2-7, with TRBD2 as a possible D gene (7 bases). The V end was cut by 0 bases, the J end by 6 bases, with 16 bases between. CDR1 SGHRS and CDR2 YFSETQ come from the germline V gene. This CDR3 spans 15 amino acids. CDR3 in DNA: TGCGCCAGCAGCTTGGGCGGGGGCTCCTCACCCGAGCAGTACTTC. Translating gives CASSLGGGSSPEQYF.

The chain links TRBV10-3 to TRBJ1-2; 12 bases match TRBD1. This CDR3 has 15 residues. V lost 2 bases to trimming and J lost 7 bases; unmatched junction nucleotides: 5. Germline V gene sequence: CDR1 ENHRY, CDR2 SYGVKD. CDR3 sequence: CAISEGGQGAIGYTF. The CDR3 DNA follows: TGTGCCATCAGTGAGGGGGGACAGGGGGCGATTGGCTACACCTTC.

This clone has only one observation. The CDR3 protein is CASSYGQGPVYEQYF. CDR3 bases: TGTGCCAGCAGCTACGGACAGGGGCCCGTCTACGAGCAGTACTTC. This chain links TRBV5-6 with TRBJ2-7; the match to TRBD1 covers 9 bases. CDR1 and CDR2 from the germline V gene are SGHDT and YYEEEE. This CDR3 has 15 amino acids. Trimming took 3 bases from V and 3 from J; bases not matched to a gene: 7.

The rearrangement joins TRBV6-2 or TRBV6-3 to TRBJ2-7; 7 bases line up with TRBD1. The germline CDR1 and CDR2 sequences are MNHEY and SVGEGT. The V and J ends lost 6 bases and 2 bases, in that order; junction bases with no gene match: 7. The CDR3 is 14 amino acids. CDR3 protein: CASSPTGLAYEQYF. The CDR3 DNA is TGTGCCAGCAGCCCGACAGGGTTAGCCTACGAGCAGTACTTC.

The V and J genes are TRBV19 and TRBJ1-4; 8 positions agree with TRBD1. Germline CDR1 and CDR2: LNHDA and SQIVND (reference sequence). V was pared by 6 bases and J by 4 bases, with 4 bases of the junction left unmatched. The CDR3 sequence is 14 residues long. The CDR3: CASRNRGDNEKLFF. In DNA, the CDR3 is TGTGCCAGTAGGAACAGGGGGGATAATGAAAAACTGTTTTTT.

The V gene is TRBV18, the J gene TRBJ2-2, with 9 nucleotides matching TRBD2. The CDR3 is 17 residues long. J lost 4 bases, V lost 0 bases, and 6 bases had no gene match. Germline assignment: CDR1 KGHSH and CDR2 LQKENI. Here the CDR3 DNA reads TGTGCCAGCTCACCACCGGGTAGCGGGAGCGGCACCGGGGAGCTGTTTTTT. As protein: CASSPPGSGSGTGELFF.

The CDR3 here is CASSQALGAERNGYTF. In nucleotides, the CDR3 is TGCGCCAGCAGCCAAGCCCTGGGAGCCGAGAGGAATGGCTACACCTTC. The genes are TRBV4-3 and TRBJ1-2; D unresolved. Germline lookup yields CDR1 LGHNA and CDR2 YSLEER. V was cut by 1 base and J by 6 bases, with 18 bases left in between. This CDR3 contains 16 residues.

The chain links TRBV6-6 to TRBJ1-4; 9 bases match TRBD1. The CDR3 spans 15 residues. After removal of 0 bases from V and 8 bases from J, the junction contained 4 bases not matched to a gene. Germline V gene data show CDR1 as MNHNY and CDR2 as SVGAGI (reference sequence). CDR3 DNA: TGTGCCAGCAGTTACTCCGGGACAGGGAGGGAAAAACTGTTTTTT. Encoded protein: CASSYSGTGREKLFF.

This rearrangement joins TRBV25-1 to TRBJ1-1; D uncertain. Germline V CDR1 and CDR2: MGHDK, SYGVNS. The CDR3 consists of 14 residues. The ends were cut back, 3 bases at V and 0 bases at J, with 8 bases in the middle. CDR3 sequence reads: CASSEQQLNTEAFF. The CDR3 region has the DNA TGTGCCAGCAGTGAGCAACAGCTGAACACTGAAGCTTTCTTT.

The CDR3 coding sequence is TGTGCCTGGAGTCCGCGTGACTTGGCGACCGGGGAGCTGTTTTTT. Residues: CAWSPRDLATGELFF. The chain employs TRBV30 and TRBJ2-2; D not resolved. The germline V gene encodes CDR1 GTSNPN and CDR2 SVGIG (reference sequence). V lost 2 bases and J lost 5, with 15 bases in between. This CDR3 spans 15 amino acids.